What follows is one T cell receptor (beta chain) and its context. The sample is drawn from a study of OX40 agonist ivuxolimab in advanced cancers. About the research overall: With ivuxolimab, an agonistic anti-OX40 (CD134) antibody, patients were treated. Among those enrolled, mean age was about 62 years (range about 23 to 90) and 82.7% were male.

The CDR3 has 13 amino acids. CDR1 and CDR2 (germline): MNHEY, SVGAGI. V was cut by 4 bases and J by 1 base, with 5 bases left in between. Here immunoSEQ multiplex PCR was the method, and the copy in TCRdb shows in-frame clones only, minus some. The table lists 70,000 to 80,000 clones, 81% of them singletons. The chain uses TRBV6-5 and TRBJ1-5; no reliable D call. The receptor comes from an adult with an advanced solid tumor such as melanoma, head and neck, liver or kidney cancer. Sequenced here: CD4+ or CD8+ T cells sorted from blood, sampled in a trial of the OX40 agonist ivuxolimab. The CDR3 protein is CASSFMSNQPQHF. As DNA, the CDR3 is TGTGCCAGCAGTTTTATGAGCAATCAGCCCCAGCATTTT.